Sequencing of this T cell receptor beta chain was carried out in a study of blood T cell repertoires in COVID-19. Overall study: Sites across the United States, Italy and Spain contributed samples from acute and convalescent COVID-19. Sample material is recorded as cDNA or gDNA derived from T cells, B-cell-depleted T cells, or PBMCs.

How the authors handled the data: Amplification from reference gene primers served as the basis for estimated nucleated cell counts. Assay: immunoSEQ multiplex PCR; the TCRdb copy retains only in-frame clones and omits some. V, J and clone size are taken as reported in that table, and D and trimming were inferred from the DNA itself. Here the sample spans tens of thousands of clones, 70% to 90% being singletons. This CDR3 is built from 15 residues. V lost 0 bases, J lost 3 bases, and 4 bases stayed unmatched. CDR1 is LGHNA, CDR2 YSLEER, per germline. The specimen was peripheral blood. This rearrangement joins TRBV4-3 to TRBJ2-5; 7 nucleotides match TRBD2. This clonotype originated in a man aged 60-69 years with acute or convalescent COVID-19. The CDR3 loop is CASSQDLGGEETQYF. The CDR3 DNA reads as TGCGCCAGCAGCCAAGATCTTGGGGGGGAAGAGACCCAGTACTTC.